This T cell receptor (beta chain) was identified during a study of blood T cell repertoires in COVID-19. The wider study: Samples came from the United States, Italy and Spain, spanning acute and convalescent COVID-19. From T cells, B-cell-depleted T cells, or PBMCs came the material, which was cDNA or gDNA.

The CDR3 contains 14 residues. Unmatched junction bases numbered 7, after V lost 3 bases and J lost 8 bases. Germline loops: CDR1 GTSNPN, CDR2 SVGIG (reference sequence). In the source study's methods: From reference gene primer amplification, estimates of nucleated cell counts were derived. Assay: immunoSEQ multiplex PCR; the TCRdb copy retains only in-frame clones and omits some. D and trimming were read from the DNA, whereas the V and J calls and clone size are those reported in that table. This sample has about 180,000 clones, with around 86% found just once. The chain joins TRBV30 to TRBJ1-4; 9 bases line up with TRBD1. This clonotype was sampled from a woman in her twenties or thirties with active or convalescent COVID-19. The sequenced sample was peripheral blood. This CDR3 reads CAWRGGQGGEKLFF. The CDR3 DNA reads as TGTGCCTGGAGAGGGGGACAGGGAGGAGAAAAACTGTTTTTT.